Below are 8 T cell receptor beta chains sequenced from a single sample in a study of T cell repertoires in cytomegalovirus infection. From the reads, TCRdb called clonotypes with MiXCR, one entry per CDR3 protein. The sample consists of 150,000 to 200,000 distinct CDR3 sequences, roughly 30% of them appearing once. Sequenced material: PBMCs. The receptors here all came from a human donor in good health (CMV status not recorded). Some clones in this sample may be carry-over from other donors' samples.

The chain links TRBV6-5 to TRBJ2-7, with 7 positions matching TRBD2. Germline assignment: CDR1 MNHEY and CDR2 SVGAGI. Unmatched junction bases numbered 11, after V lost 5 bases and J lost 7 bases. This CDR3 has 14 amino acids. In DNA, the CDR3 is TGTGCCAGCAGTCCGGGTTCTCCCGGGGGGGAGCAGTACTTC. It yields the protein CASSPGSPGGEQYF.

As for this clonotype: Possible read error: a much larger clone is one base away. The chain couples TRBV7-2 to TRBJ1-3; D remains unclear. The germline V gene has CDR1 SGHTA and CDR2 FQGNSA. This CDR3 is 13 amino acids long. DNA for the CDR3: TGTCCCAGCAGCTCGGAATCTGGAAACACCATATATTTT. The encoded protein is CPSSSESGNTIYF.

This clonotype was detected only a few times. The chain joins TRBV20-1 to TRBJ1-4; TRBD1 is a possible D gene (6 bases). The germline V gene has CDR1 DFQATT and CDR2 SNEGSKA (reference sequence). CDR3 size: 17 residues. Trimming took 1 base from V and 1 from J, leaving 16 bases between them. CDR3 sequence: CSARGLSGALTNEKLFF. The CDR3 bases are TGCAGTGCTAGAGGCCTTTCAGGGGCTCTAACTAATGAAAAACTGTTTTTT.

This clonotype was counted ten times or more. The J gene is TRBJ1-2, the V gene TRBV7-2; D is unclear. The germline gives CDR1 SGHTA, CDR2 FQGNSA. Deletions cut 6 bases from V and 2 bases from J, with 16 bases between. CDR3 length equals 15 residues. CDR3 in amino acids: CASRRATDGNYGYTF. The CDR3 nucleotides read TGTGCCAGCAGACGCGCGACGGACGGGAACTATGGCTACACCTTC.

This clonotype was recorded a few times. The CDR3 region is CASSMQRGTETQYF. In nucleotides, the CDR3 is TGTGCCAGTAGTATGCAGCGGGGAACAGAGACCCAGTACTTC. The chain carries TRBV19 and TRBJ2-5, with 7 bases that match TRBD2. This CDR3 is built from 14 residues. Trimming removed 3 bases from V and 4 bases from J; junction bases left unmatched: 5. Germline assignment: CDR1 LNHDA and CDR2 SQIVND (reference sequence).

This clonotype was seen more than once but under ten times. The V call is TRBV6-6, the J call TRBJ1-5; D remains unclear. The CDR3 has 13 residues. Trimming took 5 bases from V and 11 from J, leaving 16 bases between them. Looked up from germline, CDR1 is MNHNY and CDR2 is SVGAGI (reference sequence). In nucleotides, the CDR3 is TGTGCCAGCAGTATACCCGGCGAGGAGACCCAGCATTTT. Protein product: CASSIPGEETQHF.

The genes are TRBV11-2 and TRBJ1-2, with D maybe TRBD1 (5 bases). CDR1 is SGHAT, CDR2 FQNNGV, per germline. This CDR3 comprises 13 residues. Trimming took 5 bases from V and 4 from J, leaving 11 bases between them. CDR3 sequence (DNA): TGTGCCAGCAGCCCCGAGGGGAGCTATGGCTACACCTTC. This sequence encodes CASSPEGSYGYTF.

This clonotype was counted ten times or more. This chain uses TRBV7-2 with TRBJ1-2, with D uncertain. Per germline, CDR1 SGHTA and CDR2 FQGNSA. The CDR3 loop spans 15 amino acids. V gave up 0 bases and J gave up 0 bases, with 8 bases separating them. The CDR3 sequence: CASSLAVGTNYGYTF. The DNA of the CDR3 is TGTGCCAGCAGCTTAGCGGTTGGGACTAACTATGGCTACACCTTC. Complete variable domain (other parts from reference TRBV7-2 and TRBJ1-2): GAGVSQSPSNKVTEKGKDVELRCDPISGHTALYWYRQSLGQGLEFLIYFQGNSAPDKSGLPSDRFSAERTGGSVSTLTIQRTQQEDSAVYLCASSLAVGTNYGYTFGSGTRLTVV.